This TCR beta chain was identified during a study of cytomegalovirus exposure and HLA in healthy donors. The V gene's germline CDR1 is SGDLS and CDR2 YYNGEE. The CDR3 is made up of 15 amino acids. The V and J ends lost 3 bases and 2 bases, in that order; junction bases with no gene match: 3. A multiplex PCR was run with 60 Vbeta primers and 13 Jbeta primers. TCRdb's copy holds only in-frame clones and misses some; the assay was immunoSEQ multiplex PCR. The data contain around 130,000 clones, approximately 85% of them singletons. The source of this sequence is a boy younger than 18 in good health and CMV-seronegative. This chain uses TRBV9 with TRBJ2-3; 10 bases match TRBD2. Input material: PBMCs. The CDR3 reads CASSAGTSDTDTQYF. The CDR3 DNA is TGTGCCAGCAGCGCCGGGACTAGCGACACAGATACGCAGTATTTT.